The rows below give T cell receptor beta chains drawn from one sample of a study of breast tumors, draining lymph nodes, adjacent tissues. Each CDR3 protein gets one entry after TCRdb re-called the multiplex PCR reads with MiXCR. There are fewer than 200,000 distinct CDR3 sequences in the sample; approximately 33% occur only once, and around 4% lies in the top ten. What was sequenced was axillary lymph node tissue. The receptors here all came from a female donor with breast cancer. Some clones in this sample may be carry-over from other donors' samples. Both conserved end residues are part of each CDR3. Part of the rows lack a size; the others show once, few, many or a class for expanded clones.

.,TRBV27,CASSQGAWNEQFF
few,TRBV4-1,CASSLIRAGGNSPLHF
many,TRBV2,CASRESSGTTSYEQYF
.,TRBV2,CASKFEQGYEKLFF
.,TRBV20-1,CSARAPGTRENSPLHF
many,TRBV7-2,CASSLGVGGREEKLFF
many,TRBV15,CATSRKGVSDSPLHF
many,TRBV15,CATIRDRGSHEQYF
many,TRBV2,CASTLGGQGPSNQPQHF
many,TRBV6-5,CASSYRRGNTIYF
.,TRBV5-1,CASSLASVYEETRAGGSYNEQFF
.,TRBV7-2,CASSQFFGRNYGQYF
few,TRBV7-3,CASSSGTGAFF
.,TRBV2,CASRVPNWGQGVSQETQYF
few,TRBV6-2/TRBV6-3,CASRPGVAGYSEQYF
.,TRBV10-3,CATSRTENTEAFF
few,TRBV5-1,CASSFMNDVSEAFF
many,TRBV5-8,CASSLAAGVRTDTQYF
.,TRBV2,CASRGLAGRGTQYF
many,TRBV19,CASKGLVSNQPQHF
.,TRBV20-1,CSARDHGGPEGELFF
many,TRBV6-5,CASSYSRMYSNQPQHF
many,TRBV4-1,CASSQGLADISTDTQYF
.,TRBV7-9,CASSLGTAGVAEAFF
many,TRBV19,CATSAANYGYTF
.,TRBV25-1,CASRAGSNQPQHF
.,TRBV12-3/TRBV12-4,CASRGGTSGRGPGEPFF
.,TRBV18,CASSPDRGYGNTIYF
.,TRBV9,CSHITGRDRGEKPHILPGNMTIYF